This TCR beta chain originates from a study of beta chain features in type 1 diabetes. Study findings and constraints: Cells carrying high TCR expression could end up over-represented when cDNA is sequenced. Among patients, naive, central memory and Treg TCRB repertoires appeared more similar than among healthy donors.

This clone has a count of ten or more. What it binds is unknown. TCRB transcripts that were expressed got sequenced, as all of the isolated RNA had been reverse transcribed. The protocol was immunoSEQ multiplex PCR, while the TCRdb copy is restricted to in-frame clones and leaves out a portion. The sample has about 220,000 clones, approximately 10% seen once. Germline V CDR1 and CDR2: LGHNA, YNFKEQ. V was trimmed by 1 base and J by 0 bases, leaving 10 bases between them. This CDR3 region has 15 residues. This sequence joins TRBV4-2 and TRBJ2-7, with D tentatively TRBD1 (6 bases). The sequencing input was central memory CD4+ T cells from blood. This receptor was identified in a man between 18 and 29 years old in good health. The CDR3 sequence: CASSQADRSSYEQYF. The CDR3 DNA reads TGTGCCAGCAGCCAAGCCGACAGGAGCTCCTACGAGCAGTACTTC.